These T cell receptor beta chains were read from a single sample in a study of T cell repertoires in cytomegalovirus infection. TCRdb called the reads again in MiXCR, with one record for every CDR3 protein. The sample has about 74,000 distinct CDR3 sequences, 25% to 30% seen once. Which antigens these TCRs recognize remains unknown. The sample was CD8+ T cells from cultured PBMCs, taken from culture after CMV antigen stimulation. These receptors originate from a human donor in good health (CMV status not recorded). Some clones in this sample may be carry-over from other donors' samples. Each CDR3 is given with its conserved first and last residue. D genes are given only for firm matches. The listing skips clone size in some rows; elsewhere it reads once, few, many or a size class.

cdr3_aa	cdr3_nt	d_call	v_call	clone_size	j_call
CASSLTGEASGANVLTF	TGTGCCAGCAGCTTAACGGGGGAGGCCTCTGGGGCCAACGTCCTGACTTTC	NA	TRBV7-9	few	TRBJ2-6
CASSFSPGPGMEQFF	TGTGCCAGCAGCTTTAGTCCGGGCCCTGGTATGGAGCAGTTCTTC	NA	TRBV7-9	NA	TRBJ2-1
CASSSRDGQETQYF	TGTGCCAGCAGCTCCCGGGACGGCCAAGAGACCCAGTACTTC	NA	TRBV7-2	medium-sized	TRBJ2-5
CASSLVGQGKNTGELFF	TGTGCCAGCAGCTTAGTTGGACAGGGGAAGAACACCGGGGAGCTGTTTTTT	TRBD1	TRBV11-2	many	TRBJ2-2
CASSERQSNYGYTF	TGTGCCAGCAGTGAAAGACAGAGTAACTATGGCTACACCTTC	NA	TRBV2	NA	TRBJ1-2
CASNPDRVSNQPQHF	TGTGCCAGTAACCCTGACAGAGTTAGCAATCAGCCCCAGCATTTT	NA	TRBV19	NA	TRBJ1-5
CASGGQGHQPQHF	TGTGCCAGTGGGGGACAGGGCCATCAGCCCCAGCATTTT	TRBD1	TRBV19	NA	TRBJ1-5
CASSPVRSNQPQHF	TGTGCCAGCAGCCCCGTCCGTAGCAATCAGCCCCAGCATTTT	NA	TRBV6-2/TRBV6-3	NA	TRBJ1-5
CASASGAYNEQFF	TGTGCCAGCGCTAGCGGGGCCTACAATGAGCAGTTCTTC	TRBD2	TRBV7-6	NA	TRBJ2-1
CASSEGSASSYEQYF	TGTGCCAGCAGTGAAGGGTCCGCGAGCTCCTACGAGCAGTACTTC	NA	TRBV6-1	NA	TRBJ2-7
CASSHGLAGVDEQFF	TGTGCCAGCAGCCACGGACTAGCGGGAGTTGATGAGCAGTTCTTC	TRBD2	TRBV7-9	few	TRBJ2-1
CAIGVPETTEAFF	TGTGCCATCGGGGTTCCCGAAACCACTGAAGCTTTCTTT	NA	TRBV10-3	NA	TRBJ1-1
CSVEAGISGNTIYF	TGCAGCGTTGAGGCAGGCATCTCTGGAAACACCATATATTTT	NA	TRBV29-1	few	TRBJ1-3
CASSYSSGGHSSYNEQFF	TGTGCCAGCAGTTACTCTAGCGGGGGTCATTCCTCCTACAATGAGCAGTTCTTC	TRBD2	TRBV6-5	NA	TRBJ2-1
CASSGQGTGNEQFF	TGTGCCAGCAGCGGACAGGGGACGGGCAATGAGCAGTTCTTC	TRBD1	TRBV5-4	NA	TRBJ2-1
CANSSEGRATDTQYF	TGTGCCAACAGCTCGGAGGGCAGGGCGACAGATACGCAGTATTTT	NA	TRBV7-7	NA	TRBJ2-3
CASSQGGTSGGEQFF	TGTGCCAGCAGCCAAGGGGGGACTAGCGGGGGTGAGCAGTTCTTC	TRBD2	TRBV14	NA	TRBJ2-1
CASSYSGEQYF	TGTGCCAGCAGCTATAGCGGGGAGCAGTACTTC	TRBD2	TRBV7-9	few	TRBJ2-7
CASKAGLSDTQYF	TGTGCCAGCAAAGCGGGATTAAGTGATACGCAGTATTTT	TRBD2	TRBV7-3	few	TRBJ2-3
CASSIEEVGALSNQPQHF	TGTGCCAGTAGTATAGAGGAGGTGGGGGCGCTTAGCAATCAGCCCCAGCATTTT	NA	TRBV19	NA	TRBJ1-5
CASSLSGVQETQYF	TGTGCCAGCAGCTTATCGGGGGTCCAAGAGACCCAGTACTTC	NA	TRBV7-9	NA	TRBJ2-5
CASSIGRAYEQYF	TGTGCCAGTAGTATTGGCAGGGCATACGAGCAGTACTTC	NA	TRBV19	NA	TRBJ2-7
CASSLGRESYGYTF	TGTGCCAGCAGTCTGGGCAGGGAGAGTTATGGCTACACCTTC	NA	TRBV27	few	TRBJ1-2
CASSADSLIWANVLTF	TGTGCCAGCAGCGCGGACAGCCTTATCTGGGCCAACGTCCTGACTTTC	NA	TRBV9	NA	TRBJ2-6